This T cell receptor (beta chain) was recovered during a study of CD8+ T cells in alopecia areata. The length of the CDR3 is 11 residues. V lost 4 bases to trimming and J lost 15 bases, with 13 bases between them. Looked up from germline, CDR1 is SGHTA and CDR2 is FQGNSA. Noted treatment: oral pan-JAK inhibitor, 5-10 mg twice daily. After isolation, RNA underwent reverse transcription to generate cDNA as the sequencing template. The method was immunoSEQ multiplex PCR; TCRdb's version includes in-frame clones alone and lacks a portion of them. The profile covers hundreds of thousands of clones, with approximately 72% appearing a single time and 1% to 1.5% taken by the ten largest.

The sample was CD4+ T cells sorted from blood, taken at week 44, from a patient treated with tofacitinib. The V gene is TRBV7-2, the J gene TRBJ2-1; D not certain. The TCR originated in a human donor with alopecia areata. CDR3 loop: CASSSRIETFF. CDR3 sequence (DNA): TGTGCCAGCAGCTCCCGCATAGAGACGTTCTTC. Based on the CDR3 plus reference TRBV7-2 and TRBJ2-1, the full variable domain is GAGVSQSPSNKVTEKGKDVELRCDPISGHTALYWYRQSLGQGLEFLIYFQGNSAPDKSGLPSDRFSAERTGGSVSTLTIQRTQQEDSAVYLCASSSRIETFFGPGTRLTVL.